This T cell receptor beta chain was sequenced for a study of shared clonotypes between healthy human individuals. Study-wide findings and caveats: Sampling used blood alone; tissue repertoires probably differ.

This clone was recorded once. Antigen unknown. Other DNA sequences in the sample encode the same CDR3. This CDR3 region has 12 residues. V was shortened by 7 bases and J by 0 bases, with 4 bases between the two germline ends. Per the germline V gene, CDR1 is SQVTM and CDR2 is ANQGSEA. In the authors' workflow: Filtering was not the same, since immunoSEQ gave junction-only sequences without quality scores. Produced via immunoSEQ multiplex PCR; TCRdb's table is partial and in-frame only. For V, J and clone size, that table is used; D and trimming come from the DNA. There are over 2 million clones in the sample; 85% to 95% occur only once, and approximately 0.4% lies in the top ten.

The rearrangement links TRBV29-1 to TRBJ2-6, with D unclear. Sequenced material: naive CD4+ T cells from PBMCs. Stated subset: CD45RA+ positively selected. The TCR sequence derives from a man between 18 and 29 years old in good health. Some clones in this sample may be carry-over from other donors' samples. The DNA of the CDR3 is TGCAGCGCTTACTCTGGGGCCAACGTCCTGACTTTC. This gives the protein CSAYSGANVLTF.